A single sample gave rise to the 10 T cell receptor beta chains below, sequenced in a study of cytomegalovirus exposure and HLA in healthy donors. PCR used 60 Vbeta primers and 13 Jbeta primers. Sequencing was performed with immunoSEQ multiplex PCR; in TCRdb, only in-frame clones are kept and a portion is missing. The top ten clones hold approximately 4% of a sample with some 170,000 clones, under 85% of them seen once. The sample comprised PBMCs. The receptor source for this set is a middle-aged man in good health and CMV-seropositive.

This chain links TRBV6-1 with TRBJ1-3, with D unresolved. The DNA end is more similar to TRBJ2-2, so the J call may be wrong. CDR3 length: 16 residues. Germline V gene sequence: CDR1 MNHNS, CDR2 SASEGT. CDR3 DNA: TGTGCCAGCAGTGAATTCGAACAGCTGAACACCGGGGAGCTGTTTTTT. Translating it yields CASSEFEQLNTGELFF.

V and J are TRBV6-1 and TRBJ1-6, with D possibly matching TRBD1 (5 bases). Germline CDR1 MNHNS, CDR2 SASEGT. The CDR3 consists of 15 residues. The germline V and J ends were trimmed by 1 base and 9 bases, with 13 bases remaining between them. The DNA of the CDR3 is TGTGCCAGCAGTGAAGAGGCAGGGATATTTTCACCCCTCCACTTT. It is translated as CASSEEAGIFSPLHF.

The V call is TRBV2, the J call TRBJ2-5, with 7 bases that match TRBD2. The CDR3 contains 11 residues. In germline, CDR1 is SNHLY, CDR2 FYNNEI. J lost 7 bases, V lost 7 bases, and 3 bases had no gene match. This chain's CDR3 is CASTGGVTQYF. CDR3 in DNA: TGTGCCAGCACGGGGGGAGTGACCCAGTACTTC. The full variable domain, completed using reference TRBV2 and TRBJ2-5, is EPEVTQTPSHQVTQMGQEVILRCVPISNHLYFYWYRQILGQKVEFLVSFYNNEISEKSEIFDDQFSVERPDGSNFTLKIRSTKLEDSAMYFCASTGGVTQYFGPGTRLLVL.

The chain is built from TRBV5-6 and TRBJ2-7; TRBD2 matches at 9 bases. Looked up from germline, CDR1 is SGHDT and CDR2 is YYEEEE. The CDR3 has 15 amino acids. The J segment lost 1 base and the V segment lost 4 bases, leaving 6 bases of the junction unmatched. The chain's CDR3 is CASSPRAGGSYEQYF. CDR3 nucleotide sequence: TGTGCCAGCAGCCCACGAGCGGGAGGTTCCTACGAGCAGTACTTC.

The J gene is TRBJ2-3, the V gene TRBV27; TRBD2 matches 7 bases. V trimming: 7 bases; J trimming: 5 bases; junction bases outside the gene matches: 6. Germline CDR1 reads MNHEY; CDR2 reads SMNVEV (reference sequence). The length of the CDR3 is 13 residues. Here the CDR3 DNA reads TGTGCCAGCACGTCGGGAGGACTAGATACGCAGTATTTT. Its translation: CASTSGGLDTQYF.

V is TRBV18 and J is TRBJ2-7, with a weak D call TRBD2 (7 bases). The V end was cut by 5 bases, the J end by 0 bases, with 11 bases between. Germline V lookup: CDR1 KGHSH, CDR2 LQKENI. The CDR3 extends over 14 amino acids. The CDR3 loop is CASSEGGASYEQYF. CDR3 nucleotide sequence: TGTGCCAGCTCAGAAGGGGGGGCCTCCTACGAGCAGTACTTC.

The V and J genes are TRBV30 and TRBJ1-1; the D gene is possibly TRBD1 (5 bases). Per the germline V gene, CDR1 is GTSNPN and CDR2 is SVGIG (reference sequence). V was pared by 5 bases and J by 4 bases, with 14 bases between. This CDR3 comprises 13 residues. The CDR3 loop reads CAWDAGMGTEAFF. CDR3 in DNA: TGTGCCTGGGACGCAGGGATGGGCACTGAAGCTTTCTTT.

This clone was seen a handful of times. This chain joins TRBV5-4 and TRBJ2-1; 7 bases match TRBD2. J lost 3 bases, V lost 4 bases, and 7 bases had no gene match. Germline V lookup: CDR1 SGHNT, CDR2 YYREEE (reference sequence). CDR3 length: 15 residues. CDR3 DNA: TGTGCCAGCAGCGAGTCCGGGACTAACTACAATGAGCAGTTCTTC. It yields the protein CASSESGTNYNEQFF.

The chain joins TRBV11-2 to TRBJ2-7, with D perhaps TRBD1 (6 bases). With 4 bases removed from V and 2 bases from J, the gap between germline ends came to 12 bases. Germline CDR1 is SGHAT and CDR2 is FQNNGV. The CDR3 extends over 14 amino acids. CDR3 region: CASSSWGRPYEQYF. The DNA of the CDR3 is TGTGCCAGCAGCTCATGGGGGCGACCCTACGAGCAGTACTTC.

This chain uses TRBV30 with TRBJ1-6; unclear D gene. The CDR3 consists of 12 residues. V was shortened by 3 bases and J by 13 bases, with 13 bases between the two germline ends. Germline loops: CDR1 GTSNPN, CDR2 SVGIG (reference sequence). DNA for the CDR3: TGTGCCTGGAGCGGAGGGAATCTCCCCCTCCACTTT. Amino acid sequence: CAWSGGNLPLHF.